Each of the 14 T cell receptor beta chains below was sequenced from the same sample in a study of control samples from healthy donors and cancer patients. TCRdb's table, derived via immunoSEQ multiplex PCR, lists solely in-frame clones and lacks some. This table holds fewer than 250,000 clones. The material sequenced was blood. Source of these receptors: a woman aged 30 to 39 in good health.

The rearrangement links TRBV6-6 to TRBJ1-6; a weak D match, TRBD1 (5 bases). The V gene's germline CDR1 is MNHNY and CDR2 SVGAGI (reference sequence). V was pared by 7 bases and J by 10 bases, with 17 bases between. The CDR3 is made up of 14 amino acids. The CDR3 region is CASIDGAGFSPLHF. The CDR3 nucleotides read TGTGCCAGCATCGACGGGGCAGGGTTCTCACCCCTCCACTTT.

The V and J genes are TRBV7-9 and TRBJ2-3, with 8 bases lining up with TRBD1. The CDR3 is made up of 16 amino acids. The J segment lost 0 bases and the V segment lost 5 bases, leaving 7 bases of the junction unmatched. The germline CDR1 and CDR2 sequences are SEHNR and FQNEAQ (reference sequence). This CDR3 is CASSKTRDRSTDTQYF. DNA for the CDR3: TGTGCCAGCAGCAAGACCCGGGACAGGAGCACAGATACGCAGTATTTT.

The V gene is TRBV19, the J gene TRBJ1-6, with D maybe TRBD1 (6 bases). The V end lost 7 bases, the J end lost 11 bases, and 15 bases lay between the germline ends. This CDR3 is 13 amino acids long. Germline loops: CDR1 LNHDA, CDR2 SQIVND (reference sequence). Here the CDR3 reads CASKEQGRTPLHF. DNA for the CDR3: TGTGCCAGTAAAGAACAGGGAAGGACACCCCTCCACTTT.

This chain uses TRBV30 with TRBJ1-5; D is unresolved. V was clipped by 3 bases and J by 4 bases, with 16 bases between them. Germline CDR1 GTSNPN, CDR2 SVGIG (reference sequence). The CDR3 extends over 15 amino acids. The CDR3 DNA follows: TGTGCCTGGAGCAGTAAGGCGTCCAGAAATCAGCCCCAGCATTTT. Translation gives CAWSSKASRNQPQHF.

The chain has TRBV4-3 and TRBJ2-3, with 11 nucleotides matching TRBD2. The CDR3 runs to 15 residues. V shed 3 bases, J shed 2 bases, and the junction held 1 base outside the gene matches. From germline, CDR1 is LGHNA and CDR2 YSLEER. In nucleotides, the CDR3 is TGCGCCAGCAGCCAGGGACTAGCGGACACAGATACGCAGTATTTT. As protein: CASSQGLADTDTQYF.

This CDR3 is CASSLDRSPAWAQHF. CDR3 nucleotide sequence: TGTGCCAGCAGTTTAGACAGGAGCCCAGCGTGGGCCCAGCATTTT. This chain connects TRBV28 to TRBJ1-5, with a possible D match to TRBD1 (6 bases). V lost 2 bases, J lost 11 bases, and 19 bases lay in between. Per the germline V gene, CDR1 is MDHEN and CDR2 is SYDVKM. This CDR3 is built from 15 residues.

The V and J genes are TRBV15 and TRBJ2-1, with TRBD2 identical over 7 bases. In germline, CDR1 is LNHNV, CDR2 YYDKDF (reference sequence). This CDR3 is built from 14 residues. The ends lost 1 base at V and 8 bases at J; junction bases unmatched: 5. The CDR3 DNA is TGTGCCACCAGCAGAGTTAGGGCGGGGGATGAGCAGTTCTTC. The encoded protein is CATSRVRAGDEQFF.

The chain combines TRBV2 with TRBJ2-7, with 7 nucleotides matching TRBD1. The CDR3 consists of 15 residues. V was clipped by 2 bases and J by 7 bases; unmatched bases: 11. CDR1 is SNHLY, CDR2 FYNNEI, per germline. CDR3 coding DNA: TGTGCCAGCAGTGAAAGGACAGGTGGAATTATGGAGCAGTACTTC. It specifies CASSERTGGIMEQYF.

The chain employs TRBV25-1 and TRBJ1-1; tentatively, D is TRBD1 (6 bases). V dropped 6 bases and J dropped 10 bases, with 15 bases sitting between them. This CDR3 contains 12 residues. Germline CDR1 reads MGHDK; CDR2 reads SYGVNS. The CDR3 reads CASRGGGEVAFF. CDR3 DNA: TGTGCCAGCAGGGGAGGGGGGGAGGTAGCTTTCTTT. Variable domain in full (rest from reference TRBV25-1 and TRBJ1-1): EADIYQTPRYLVIGTGKKITLECSQTMGHDKMYWYQQDPGMELHLIHYSYGVNSTEKGDLSSESTVSRIRTEHFPLTLESARPSHTSQYLCASRGGGEVAFFGQGTRLTVV.

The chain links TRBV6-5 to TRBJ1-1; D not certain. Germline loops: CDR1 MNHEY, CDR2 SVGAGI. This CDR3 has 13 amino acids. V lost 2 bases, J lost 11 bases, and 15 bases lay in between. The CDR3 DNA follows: TGTGCCAGCAGTTACCGATCAGGAGGGTTGGCTTTCTTT. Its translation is CASSYRSGGLAFF.

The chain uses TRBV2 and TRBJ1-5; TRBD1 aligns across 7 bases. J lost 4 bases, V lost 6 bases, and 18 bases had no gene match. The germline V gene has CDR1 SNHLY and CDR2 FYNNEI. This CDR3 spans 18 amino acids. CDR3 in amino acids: CASRGRDSNVEINQPQHF. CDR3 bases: TGTGCCAGCAGGGGCCGGGACAGCAACGTCGAGATTAATCAGCCCCAGCATTTT.

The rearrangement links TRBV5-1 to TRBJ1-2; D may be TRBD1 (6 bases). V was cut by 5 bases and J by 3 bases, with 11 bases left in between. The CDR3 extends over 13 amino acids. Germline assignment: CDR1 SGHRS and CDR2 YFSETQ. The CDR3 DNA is TGCGCCAGCAGTCCCGACAGGTACTATGGCTACACCTTC. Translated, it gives CASSPDRYYGYTF.

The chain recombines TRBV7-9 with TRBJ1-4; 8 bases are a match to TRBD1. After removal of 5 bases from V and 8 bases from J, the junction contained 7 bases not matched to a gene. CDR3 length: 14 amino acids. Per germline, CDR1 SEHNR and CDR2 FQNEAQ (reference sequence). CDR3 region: CASSPGQVVEKLFF. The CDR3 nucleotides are TGTGCCAGCAGCCCGGGACAGGTGGTAGAAAAACTGTTTTTT.

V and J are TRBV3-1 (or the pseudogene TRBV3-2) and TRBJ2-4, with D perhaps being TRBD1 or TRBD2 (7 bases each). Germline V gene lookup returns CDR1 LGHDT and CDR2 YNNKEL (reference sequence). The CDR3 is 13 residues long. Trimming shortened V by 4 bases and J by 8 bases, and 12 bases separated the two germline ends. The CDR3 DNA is TGTGCCAGCAGCCTTCAGGGGGGGGACATTCAGTACTTC. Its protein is CASSLQGGDIQYF.